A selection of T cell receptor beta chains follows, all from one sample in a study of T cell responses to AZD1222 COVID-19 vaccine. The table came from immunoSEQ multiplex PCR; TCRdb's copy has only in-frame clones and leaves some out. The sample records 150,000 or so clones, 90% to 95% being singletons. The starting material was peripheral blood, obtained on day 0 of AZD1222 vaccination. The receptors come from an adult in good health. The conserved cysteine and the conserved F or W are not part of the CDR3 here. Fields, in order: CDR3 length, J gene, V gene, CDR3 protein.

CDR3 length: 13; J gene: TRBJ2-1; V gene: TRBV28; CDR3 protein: ASTLGPGGWNEQF
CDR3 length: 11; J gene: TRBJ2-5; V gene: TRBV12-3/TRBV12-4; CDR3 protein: ASSLRGGETQY
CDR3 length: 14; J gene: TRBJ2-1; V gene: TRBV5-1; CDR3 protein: ASSPKTSGGNNEQF
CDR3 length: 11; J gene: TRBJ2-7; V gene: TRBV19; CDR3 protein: ASSGGLSYEQY
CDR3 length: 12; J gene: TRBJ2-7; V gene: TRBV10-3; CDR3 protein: ATGSGTGGSEQY
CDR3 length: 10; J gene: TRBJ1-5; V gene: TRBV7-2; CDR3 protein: ASSSGRSPQH
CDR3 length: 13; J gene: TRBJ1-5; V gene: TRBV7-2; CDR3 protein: ASSPQSRNNQPQH
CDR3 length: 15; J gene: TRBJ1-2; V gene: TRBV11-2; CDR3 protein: ASSERGGLSWEYGYT
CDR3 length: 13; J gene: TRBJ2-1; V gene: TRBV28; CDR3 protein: ASSPSEGTGPTEF
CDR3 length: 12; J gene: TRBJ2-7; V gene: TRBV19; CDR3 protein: ASKGQGASYEQY
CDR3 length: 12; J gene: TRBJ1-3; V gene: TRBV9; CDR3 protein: ASMGGNSGNTIY
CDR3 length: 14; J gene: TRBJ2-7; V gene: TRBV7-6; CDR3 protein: ASSLAKGQSIYEQY
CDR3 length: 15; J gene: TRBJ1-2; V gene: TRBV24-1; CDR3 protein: ATSDPLPAPGNYGYT
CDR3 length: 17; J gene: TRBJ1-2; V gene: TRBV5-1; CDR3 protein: ASSLDPRQGAHYYYGYT
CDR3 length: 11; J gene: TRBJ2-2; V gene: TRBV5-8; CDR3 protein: ASSFSEPGELF
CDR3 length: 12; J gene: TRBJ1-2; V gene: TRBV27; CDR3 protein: ASSLTSDLGGYT
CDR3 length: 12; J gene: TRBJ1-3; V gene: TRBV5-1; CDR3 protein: ASSLNAPGNTIY
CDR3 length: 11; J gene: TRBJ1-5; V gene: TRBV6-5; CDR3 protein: ATRPYSNQPQH
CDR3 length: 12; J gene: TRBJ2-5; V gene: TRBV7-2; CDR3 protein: ASRRTGYQETQY
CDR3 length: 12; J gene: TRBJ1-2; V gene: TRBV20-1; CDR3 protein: SANDIPMNYGYT
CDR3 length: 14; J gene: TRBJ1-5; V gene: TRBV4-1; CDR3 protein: ASSQDPRGHGQPQH
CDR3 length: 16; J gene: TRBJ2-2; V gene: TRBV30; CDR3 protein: AWSGLTGTSPNTGELF
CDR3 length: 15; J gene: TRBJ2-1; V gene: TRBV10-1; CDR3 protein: ASSDLSSGRGMNEQF
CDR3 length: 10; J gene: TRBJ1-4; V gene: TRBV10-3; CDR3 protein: AISKDREKLF
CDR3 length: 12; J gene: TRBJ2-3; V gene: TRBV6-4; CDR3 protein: ASSDGTATDTQY
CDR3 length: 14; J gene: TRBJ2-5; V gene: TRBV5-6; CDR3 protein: ASSTPGLAVLETQY
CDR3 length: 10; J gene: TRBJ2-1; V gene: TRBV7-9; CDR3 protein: ASSTMHNEQF
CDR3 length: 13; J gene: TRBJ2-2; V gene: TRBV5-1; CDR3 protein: ASSLSPGSTGELF
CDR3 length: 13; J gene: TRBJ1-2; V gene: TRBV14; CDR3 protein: ASRPTGGNNYGYT
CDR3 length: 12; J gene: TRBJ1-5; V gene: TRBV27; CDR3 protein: ASSLGMSNQPQH
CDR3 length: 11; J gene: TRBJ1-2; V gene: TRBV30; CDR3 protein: AWSVVQNYGYT
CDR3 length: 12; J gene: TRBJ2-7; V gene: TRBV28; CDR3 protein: ASMEGPGDYEQY
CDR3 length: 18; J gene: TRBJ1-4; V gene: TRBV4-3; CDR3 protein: ASSQDIVQDRGKTNEKLF
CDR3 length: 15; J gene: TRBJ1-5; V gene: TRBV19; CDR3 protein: ASSPRAARDSNQPQH
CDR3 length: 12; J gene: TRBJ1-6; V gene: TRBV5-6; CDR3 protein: ASSSRDRDSPLH
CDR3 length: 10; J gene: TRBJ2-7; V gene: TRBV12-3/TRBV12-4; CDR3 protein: ASRQGSYEQY
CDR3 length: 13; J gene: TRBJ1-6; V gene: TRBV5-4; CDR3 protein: ASSPGSPYNSPLH
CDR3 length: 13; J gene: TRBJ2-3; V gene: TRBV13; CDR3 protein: ASSSRDYRTDTQY
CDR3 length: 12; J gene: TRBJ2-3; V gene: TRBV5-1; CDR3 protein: ASSLQAGSDTQY
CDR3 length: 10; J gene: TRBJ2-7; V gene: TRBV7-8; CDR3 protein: ASRNLGNEQY
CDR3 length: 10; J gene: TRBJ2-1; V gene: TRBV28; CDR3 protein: ASSWTVNEQF
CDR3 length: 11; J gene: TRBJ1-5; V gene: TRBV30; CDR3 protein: AWSVGVQQPQH
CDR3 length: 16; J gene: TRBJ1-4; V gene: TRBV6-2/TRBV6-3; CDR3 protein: ASSYEPGDPPRSEKLF
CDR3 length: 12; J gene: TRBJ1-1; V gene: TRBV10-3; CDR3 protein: AINRDPQGTEAF
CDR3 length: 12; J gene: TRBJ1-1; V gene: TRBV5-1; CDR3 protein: ASSLVGGDTEAF
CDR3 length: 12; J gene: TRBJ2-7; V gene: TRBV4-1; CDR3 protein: ASSAGTRGYEQY
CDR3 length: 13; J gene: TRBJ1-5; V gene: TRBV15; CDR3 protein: ATSLTGENNQPQH
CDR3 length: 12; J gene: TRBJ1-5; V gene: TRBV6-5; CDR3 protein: ASQKDRGGQPQH
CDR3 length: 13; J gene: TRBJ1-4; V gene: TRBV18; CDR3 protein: ASSPRQGTNEKLF
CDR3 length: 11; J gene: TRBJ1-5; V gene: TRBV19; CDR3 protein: ASEETVAGPQH
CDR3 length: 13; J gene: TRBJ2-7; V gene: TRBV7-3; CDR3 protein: ASSPGGGRAHEQY
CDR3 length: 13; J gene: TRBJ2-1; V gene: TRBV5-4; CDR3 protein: ASSQDKLGGDEQF
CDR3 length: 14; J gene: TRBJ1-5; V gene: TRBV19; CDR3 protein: ASSIAWDVGNQPQH
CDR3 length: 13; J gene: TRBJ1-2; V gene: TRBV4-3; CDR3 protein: ASSQGQGTNYGYT
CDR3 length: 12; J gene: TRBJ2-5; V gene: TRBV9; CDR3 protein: ASSPSRKQETQY
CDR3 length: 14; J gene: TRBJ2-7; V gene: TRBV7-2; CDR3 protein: ASSLQTGQDTPEQY
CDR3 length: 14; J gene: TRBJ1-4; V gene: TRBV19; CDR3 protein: ASSDRGAWTNEKLF
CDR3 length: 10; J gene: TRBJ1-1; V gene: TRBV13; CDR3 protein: ASSSGDREAF
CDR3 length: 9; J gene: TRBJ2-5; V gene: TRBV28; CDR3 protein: ASSLKETQY
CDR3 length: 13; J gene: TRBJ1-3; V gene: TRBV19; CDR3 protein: ASSIGRGPGNTIY